This T cell receptor (beta chain) is from a study of blood T cell repertoires in COVID-19. Study context: The United States, Italy and Spain supplied acute and convalescent COVID-19 samples.

Germline CDR1 reads SQVTM; CDR2 reads ANQGSEA. V was pared by 3 bases and J by 1 base, with 16 bases between. The CDR3 consists of 16 residues. In the source study's methods: Estimation of nucleated cell counts was performed using reference gene primer amplification. The assay was immunoSEQ multiplex PCR, and TCRdb's table has in-frame clones only and misses some. That table gives V, J and clone size, and the DNA gave D and trimming. The table has roughly 78,000 clones, roughly 90% seen once; the top ten hold about 0.56%. Specimen: peripheral blood. This TCR came from a man in his sixties with acute or convalescent COVID-19. The V gene is TRBV29-1, the J gene TRBJ2-1, with D possibly matching TRBD1 (5 bases). The CDR3 coding sequence is TGCAGCGTTGATAGGGCAGGGCAGCGATCCTACAATGAGCAGTTCTTC. Its protein is CSVDRAGQRSYNEQFF.